This T cell receptor (beta chain) appears in the sequencing data of a study of cytomegalovirus exposure and HLA in healthy donors. V shed 6 bases, J shed 3 bases, and the junction held 4 bases outside the gene matches. CDR1 is SGHAT and CDR2 is FQDESV in the germline V gene (reference sequence). The CDR3 is 14 amino acids. With 60 Vbeta and 13 Jbeta primers, the PCR was carried out. Assay: immunoSEQ multiplex PCR; the TCRdb copy retains only in-frame clones and omits some. The repertoire includes about 200,000 clones, around 84% of them detected once, and about 1.7% sits in the top ten. The specimen was PBMCs. V usage is TRBV11-1 and J usage is TRBJ2-3, with 9 nucleotides matching TRBD2. The TCR was taken from a woman aged 18-29 years in good health and CMV-seronegative. The CDR3 region has the DNA TGTGCCAGCAGAGTTAGCGGGGGTACAGATACGCAGTATTTT. The encoded protein is CASRVSGGTDTQYF. Together with reference TRBV11-1 and TRBJ2-3, the CDR3 gives the full variable domain: EAEVAQSPRYKITEKSQAVAFWCDPISGHATLYWYRQILGQGPELLVQFQDESVVDDSQLPKDRFSAERLKGVDSTLKIQPAELGDSAMYLCASRVSGGTDTQYFGPGTRLTVL.